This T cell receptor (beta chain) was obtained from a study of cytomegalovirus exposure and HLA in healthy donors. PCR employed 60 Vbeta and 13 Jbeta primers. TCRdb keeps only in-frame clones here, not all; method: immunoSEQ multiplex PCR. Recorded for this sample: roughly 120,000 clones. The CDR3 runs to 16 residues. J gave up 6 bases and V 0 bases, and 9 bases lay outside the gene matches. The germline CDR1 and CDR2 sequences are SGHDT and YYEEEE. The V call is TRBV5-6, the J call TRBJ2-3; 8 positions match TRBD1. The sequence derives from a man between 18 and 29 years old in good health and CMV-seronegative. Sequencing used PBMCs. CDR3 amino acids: CASSLVDRVLGDTQYF. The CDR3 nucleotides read TGTGCCAGCAGCTTGGTGGACAGGGTGCTAGGGGATACGCAGTATTTT.